This T cell receptor (beta chain) was identified during a study of blood T cell repertoires in COVID-19. V lost 2 bases, J lost 9 bases, and 6 bases stayed unmatched. The CDR3 is 13 amino acids. Germline values: CDR1 SGHTA, CDR2 FQGNSA. Living in 24 US areas, the participants were between about 18 and 95 years of age. Cohorts were assigned according to the clinical history that participants reported. The table came from immunoSEQ multiplex PCR; TCRdb's copy has only in-frame clones and leaves some out. Of about 220,000 clones listed, about four fifths are singletons. The chain has TRBV7-2 and TRBJ2-7, with TRBD2 matching 8 bases. Sequenced sample: PBMCs or T cells enriched from blood (not recorded which). This TCR came from a middle-aged woman who had been exposed to COVID-19. The CDR3 loop is CASSLIGGAAQYF. The CDR3 nucleotides read TGTGCCAGCAGCTTAATCGGGGGGGCCGCGCAGTACTTC.